Below, 20 T cell receptor beta chains from the same sample are listed, as sequenced in a study of regulatory T cells in long-lasting Graves disease. The time point here: newly diagnosed GD, antithyroid drugs for less than 3 months. PBMCs were the source of the RNA used for TCR sequencing. Arm-PCR of CDR3 regions and iRepertoire HTBI primers were used to build TCR beta libraries. TCRdb re-analysed the multiplex PCR reads in MiXCR, keeping a single row per CDR3 protein. The data hold around 470,000 distinct CDR3 sequences, with around 15% observed a single time. This sample was shared with a second study, whose subject was T cells in Graves' hyperthyroidism and ophthalmopathy.

The source was peripheral blood mononuclear cells (PBMCs), collected at new diagnosis, from a patient treated with antithyroid drugs. The receptors derive from a woman between 50 and 59 years old with Graves disease.

This clonotype was found many times. V and J are TRBV28 and TRBJ2-3; TRBD1 agrees at 7 bases. The CDR3 contains 14 residues. V was pared by 5 bases and J by 4 bases, with 6 bases of the junction left unmatched. CDR1 and CDR2 from the germline V gene are MDHEN and SYDVKM. The CDR3 loop reads CASSQTGTPDTQYF. The CDR3 coding sequence is TGTGCCAGCAGTCAGACAGGGACGCCAGATACGCAGTATTTT.

This clonotype has ten or more counts. V and J are TRBV5-1 and TRBJ2-7; unclear D gene. CDR1 is SGHRS and CDR2 is YFSETQ in the germline V gene. V dropped 0 bases and J dropped 4 bases, with 11 bases sitting between them. This CDR3 spans 14 amino acids. DNA of the CDR3: TGCGCCAGCAGCTTGGCCCGGCCGTCGTACGAGCAGTACTTC. This gives the protein CASSLARPSYEQYF.

Ten or more counts support this clonotype. The V call is TRBV5-4, the J call TRBJ2-1; D is unclear. Trimming took off 2 bases at V and 0 bases at J, with 6 bases between the two ends. The CDR3 extends over 14 amino acids. Germline V gene data show CDR1 as SGHNT and CDR2 as YYREEE (reference sequence). This chain's CDR3 is CASSFSGSYNEQFF. The CDR3 DNA is TGTGCCAGCAGCTTTAGTGGCTCCTACAATGAGCAGTTCTTC.

This chain links TRBV29-1 with TRBJ2-7; D is perhaps TRBD1 (5 bases). The V end lost 7 bases, the J end lost 2 bases, and 15 bases lay between the germline ends. CDR3 length equals 13 residues. Germline lookup yields CDR1 SQVTM and CDR2 ANQGSEA. CDR3 DNA sequence: TGCAGCGCTCAGGCAGGGTTCACCTACGAGCAGTACTTC. It translates to CSAQAGFTYEQYF.

This chain links TRBV27 with TRBJ2-3; 8 bases align to TRBD2. V lost 3 bases, J lost 2 bases, and 13 bases stayed unmatched. CDR3 length: 18 amino acids. Per germline, CDR1 MNHEY and CDR2 SMNVEV (reference sequence). In nucleotides, the CDR3 is TGTGCCAGCAGTTTTAAGCTACTAGCGGAGCACACCACAGATACGCAGTATTTT. This encodes CASSFKLLAEHTTDTQYF.

This clonotype was found many times. The V call is TRBV27, the J call TRBJ2-7; D might be TRBD2 (5 bases). CDR3 length: 15 amino acids. V gave up 2 bases and J gave up 6 bases, with 17 bases separating them. Germline-derived CDR1 and CDR2 are MNHEY and SMNVEV (reference sequence). CDR3 residues: CASSLAGGPLGEQYF. In DNA, the CDR3 is TGTGCCAGCAGTTTAGCGGGCGGGCCCTTGGGCGAGCAGTACTTC.

The genes are TRBV18 and TRBJ2-7; the D gene is possibly TRBD2 (6 bases). V lost 2 bases and J 2 bases, leaving 13 bases between the germline ends. CDR1 and CDR2 from the germline V gene are KGHSH and LQKENI. The CDR3 is 15 residues long. The CDR3 coding sequence is TGTGCCAGCTCACCATCCCGGGAGATCACCTACGAGCAGTACTTC. Translation gives CASSPSREITYEQYF.

In this sample, this clonotype turned up a few times. J is TRBJ2-7 and V is TRBV12-3 or TRBV12-4; 8 bases match TRBD2. This CDR3 is 14 amino acids long. V dropped 5 bases and J dropped 6; count of bases not matched to a gene: 9. Written as DNA, the CDR3 is TGTGCCAGCAGTCGTAGCGGGGAGCCAGGCGAGCAGTACTTC. Amino acid sequence: CASSRSGEPGEQYF.

The rearrangement uses TRBV7-3 and TRBJ2-2; D may match TRBD1 or TRBD2 (5 bases each). The CDR3 has 15 amino acids. Germline V gene sequence: CDR1 SGHTA, CDR2 FQGTGA. V was pared by 6 bases and J by 4 bases, with 15 bases between. In DNA form, the CDR3 reads TGTGCCAGCAGTGACAGCCCGGCGGGCACCGGGGAGCTGTTTTTT. Amino acid sequence: CASSDSPAGTGELFF. Full variable domain (outside the CDR3, taken from reference TRBV7-3 and TRBJ2-2): GAGVSQTPSNKVTEKGKYVELRCDPISGHTALYWYRQSLGQGPEFLIYFQGTGAADDSGLPNDRFFAVRPEGSVSTLKIQRTERGDSAVYLCASSDSPAGTGELFFGEGSRLTVL.

This clonotype was seen at least ten times. The gene calls are TRBV12-3 or TRBV12-4 and TRBJ2-1, with D perhaps TRBD1 (6 bases). The CDR3 consists of 14 residues. V was cut by 6 bases and J by 10 bases, with 19 bases left in between. In DNA form, the CDR3 reads TGTGCCAGCAGCGATTCCGACAGGCCGCACGAGCAGTTCTTC. Its translation: CASSDSDRPHEQFF.

The rearrangement uses TRBV28 and TRBJ1-2; D is undetermined. In germline, CDR1 is MDHEN, CDR2 SYDVKM. With 2 bases removed from V and 5 bases from J, the gap between germline ends came to 3 bases. The CDR3 runs to 11 residues. CDR3 DNA sequence: TGTGCCAGCAGTTTAATGTATGGCTACACCTTC. Translated, it gives CASSLMYGYTF.

This sequence joins TRBV6-1 and TRBJ2-1; 11 bases match TRBD2. CDR3 size: 17 residues. With 5 bases clipped from V and 12 bases from J, the junction kept 18 bases outside the gene matches. Germline lookup yields CDR1 MNHNS and CDR2 SASEGT. The CDR3 spells CASSIRGGLAGGTVQFF. CDR3 in DNA: TGTGCCAGCAGTATCAGAGGAGGGCTAGCGGGAGGAACGGTGCAGTTCTTC.

This clonotype was detected many times. This chain uses TRBV30 with TRBJ2-2; a weak D match, TRBD2 (5 bases). From germline, CDR1 is GTSNPN and CDR2 SVGIG (reference sequence). CDR3 length equals 13 residues. V lost 7 bases to trimming and J lost 0 bases, with 9 bases between them. CDR3 protein: CALRATNTGELFF. The CDR3 DNA reads TGTGCCTTGCGGGCTACGAACACCGGGGAGCTGTTTTTT.

The chain combines TRBV10-1 with TRBJ2-3; TRBD2 aligns across 9 bases. V shed 4 bases and J 4 bases; nucleotides not matched to a gene: 12. The CDR3 totals 17 residues. Germline loops: CDR1 WNHNN, CDR2 SYGVQD (reference sequence). CDR3 sequence (DNA): TGCGCCAGCAGTGCCCGAGGAGCGGGAGGATTGGCAGATACGCAGTATTTT. Protein product: CASSARGAGGLADTQYF.

This clonotype was recorded many times. This sequence joins TRBV7-2 and TRBJ2-5, with TRBD1 matching over 9 bases. The germline V gene has CDR1 SGHTA and CDR2 FQGNSA. Trimming at V came to 1 base and at J to 0 bases, leaving 6 bases not matched to a gene. The CDR3 covers 17 residues. CDR3 nucleotide sequence: TGTGCCAGCAGCTTAGAGGGACAGGGTCAATACCAAGAGACCCAGTACTTC. Translated, it gives CASSLEGQGQYQETQYF. The full variable domain, completed using reference TRBV7-2 and TRBJ2-5, is GAGVSQSPSNKVTEKGKDVELRCDPISGHTALYWYRQSLGQGLEFLIYFQGNSAPDKSGLPSDRFSAERTGGSVSTLTIQRTQQEDSAVYLCASSLEGQGQYQETQYFGPGTRLLVL.

This clonotype was detected ten times or more. This chain links TRBV6-2 or TRBV6-3 with TRBJ2-5; TRBD1 matches at 9 bases. CDR3 length: 18 amino acids. Trimming cost V 0 bases and J 4 bases; bases outside gene matches: 12. CDR1 is MNHEY and CDR2 is SVGEGT in the germline V gene. The CDR3 nucleotides are TGTGCCAGCAGTTACTCGAACCCAGGACAGGGGCCACGAGAGACCCAGTACTTC. Its translation: CASSYSNPGQGPRETQYF.

The chain joins TRBV3-1 to TRBJ1-3, with a weak D call TRBD1 (5 bases). Trimming took off 1 base at V and 4 bases at J, with 20 bases between the two ends. CDR1 and CDR2 from the germline V gene are LGHDT and YNNKEL (reference sequence). The CDR3 consists of 18 residues. The CDR3 sequence: CASSQGGWGAPKGNTIYF. The CDR3, as DNA: TGTGCCAGCAGCCAAGGAGGTTGGGGCGCCCCAAAGGGAAACACCATATATTTT.

This rearrangement joins TRBV6-1 to TRBJ2-7; TRBD2 matches at 7 bases. J gave up 4 bases and V 2 bases, and 11 bases lay outside the gene matches. The CDR3 totals 16 residues. Germline CDR1 and CDR2: MNHNS and SASEGT. In nucleotides, the CDR3 is TGTGCCAGCAGTGAACTACTAGCGTCCAAAAGATACGAGCAGTACTTC. Residues: CASSELLASKRYEQYF.

The CDR3 coding sequence is TGCGCCAGCAGGGCCCCGGGGCAGGGGGCGCGGGACTATGGCTACACCTTC. This sequence encodes CASRAPGQGARDYGYTF. The chain uses TRBV5-1 and TRBJ1-2; 8 nucleotides match TRBD1. The ends lost 5 bases at V and 3 bases at J; junction bases unmatched: 15. This CDR3 spans 17 amino acids. CDR1 and CDR2 from the germline V gene are SGHRS and YFSETQ. Full variable domain (missing parts from reference TRBV5-1 and TRBJ1-2): KAGVTQTPRYLIKTRGQQVTLSCSPISGHRSVSWYQQTPGQGLQFLFEYFSETQRNKGNFPGRFSGRQFSNSRSEMNVSTLELGDSALYLCASRAPGQGARDYGYTFGSGTRLTVV.

This clonotype was recorded at least ten times. This chain links TRBV3-1 with TRBJ1-1; D gene unclear. Germline CDR1 reads LGHDT; CDR2 reads YNNKEL (reference sequence). The CDR3 extends over 15 amino acids. V lost 0 bases to trimming and J lost 1 base, with 9 bases between them. The CDR3 loop reads CASSQDWEANTEAFF. DNA of the CDR3: TGTGCCAGCAGCCAAGATTGGGAGGCGAACACTGAAGCTTTCTTT.